The rows below give T cell receptor beta chains drawn from one sample of a study of blood T cell repertoires in COVID-19. The data were produced by immunoSEQ multiplex PCR, yet TCRdb's version contains in-frame clones alone and is incomplete. The table includes over 300,000 clones, more than 80% detected once. The source material was peripheral blood. These receptors all stem from a man aged 35-49 years with acute or convalescent COVID-19. The CDR3 runs from the conserved cysteine through the conserved F or W. The order of the fields is J gene, clone size, V gene, D gene, CDR3 length, CDR3 protein, CDR3 DNA. The D gene is left open where the match is weak. Size values are once, few and many counts, or a class for expanded clones, and some rows have none.

j_call: TRBJ1-2
clone_size: NA
v_call: TRBV5-1
d_call: TRBD1
cdr3_length: 15
cdr3_aa: CASSYTGQKGYGYTF
cdr3_nt: TGCGCCAGCAGCTACACGGGACAGAAAGGCTATGGCTACACCTTC

j_call: TRBJ1-2
clone_size: NA
v_call: TRBV6-5
d_call: TRBD1
cdr3_length: 14
cdr3_aa: CASSSGQEQLGYTF
cdr3_nt: TGTGCCAGCAGCTCCGGACAGGAGCAACTTGGCTACACCTTC

j_call: TRBJ2-5
clone_size: NA
v_call: TRBV4-2
d_call: TRBD2
cdr3_length: 14
cdr3_aa: CASSQRREEKTQYF
cdr3_nt: TGTGCCAGCAGCCAAAGGCGGGAGGAAAAGACCCAGTACTTC

j_call: TRBJ2-5
clone_size: NA
v_call: TRBV13
d_call: TRBD2
cdr3_length: 16
cdr3_aa: CASSLGQGGGQETQYF
cdr3_nt: TGTGCCAGCAGCTTAGGCCAGGGCGGGGGGCAAGAGACCCAGTACTTC

j_call: TRBJ2-3
clone_size: NA
v_call: TRBV6-2/TRBV6-3
d_call: NA
cdr3_length: 15
cdr3_aa: CASSFLQRYTDTQYF
cdr3_nt: TGTGCCAGCAGTTTCCTCCAGCGGTACACAGATACGCAGTATTTT

j_call: TRBJ1-2
clone_size: NA
v_call: TRBV9
d_call: TRBD1
cdr3_length: 14
cdr3_aa: CASSDEGQGYGYTF
cdr3_nt: TGTGCCAGCAGCGATGAGGGACAGGGCTATGGCTACACCTTC

j_call: TRBJ1-2
clone_size: NA
v_call: TRBV10-3
d_call: NA
cdr3_length: 16
cdr3_aa: CAISGQSGSANYGYTF
cdr3_nt: TGTGCCATCAGTGGACAATCCGGTAGTGCTAACTATGGCTACACCTTC

j_call: TRBJ2-1
clone_size: NA
v_call: TRBV11-2
d_call: NA
cdr3_length: 14
cdr3_aa: CASSPGNTYNEQFF
cdr3_nt: TGTGCCAGCAGCCCAGGGAACACTTACAATGAGCAGTTCTTC

j_call: TRBJ1-1
clone_size: NA
v_call: TRBV3-1/TRBV3-2
d_call: NA
cdr3_length: 14
cdr3_aa: CASSQKRGGTEAFF
cdr3_nt: TGTGCCAGCAGCCAAAAGAGGGGGGGGACTGAAGCTTTCTTT

j_call: TRBJ2-7
clone_size: once
v_call: TRBV9
d_call: TRBD2
cdr3_length: 16
cdr3_aa: CASSVDWISGRYEQYF
cdr3_nt: TGTGCCAGCAGCGTAGATTGGATTAGCGGGAGGTACGAGCAGTACTTC

j_call: TRBJ2-1
clone_size: NA
v_call: TRBV6-2/TRBV6-3
d_call: TRBD2
cdr3_length: 16
cdr3_aa: CASSLETSGVRNEQFF
cdr3_nt: TGTGCCAGCAGCCTGGAGACTAGCGGGGTGAGGAATGAGCAGTTCTTC

j_call: TRBJ1-3
clone_size: NA
v_call: TRBV4-1
d_call: TRBD1
cdr3_length: 16
cdr3_aa: CASSPKPDRAGNTIYF
cdr3_nt: TGCGCCAGCAGCCCCAAACCGGACAGGGCTGGAAACACCATATATTTT

j_call: TRBJ2-6
clone_size: few
v_call: TRBV4-2
d_call: NA
cdr3_length: 16
cdr3_aa: CASSQEPGSGANVLTF
cdr3_nt: TGTGCCAGCAGCCAAGAGCCAGGGTCGGGGGCCAACGTCCTGACTTTC

j_call: TRBJ2-1
clone_size: NA
v_call: TRBV19
d_call: TRBD2
cdr3_length: 15
cdr3_aa: CASSSPSGIYNEQFF
cdr3_nt: TGTGCCAGTAGCAGTCCTAGCGGGATATACAATGAGCAGTTCTTC

j_call: TRBJ1-5
clone_size: NA
v_call: TRBV2
d_call: TRBD1
cdr3_length: 15
cdr3_aa: CASSLGQGADQPQHF
cdr3_nt: TGTGCCAGCAGTTTAGGACAGGGGGCGGATCAGCCCCAGCATTTT

j_call: TRBJ2-7
clone_size: NA
v_call: TRBV11-1
d_call: NA
cdr3_length: 15
cdr3_aa: CASSLTSGAPYEQYF
cdr3_nt: TGTGCCAGCAGCTTAACTTCAGGGGCCCCCTACGAGCAGTACTTC

j_call: TRBJ2-5
clone_size: NA
v_call: TRBV7-8
d_call: TRBD1
cdr3_length: 17
cdr3_aa: CASSYYGTGAAQETQYF
cdr3_nt: TGTGCCAGCAGCTACTACGGGACAGGCGCAGCTCAAGAGACCCAGTACTTC

j_call: TRBJ2-7
clone_size: NA
v_call: TRBV7-9
d_call: NA
cdr3_length: 15
cdr3_aa: CASSLRWREQDEQYF
cdr3_nt: TGTGCCAGCAGCTTAAGGTGGAGGGAGCAGGACGAGCAGTACTTC

j_call: TRBJ2-7
clone_size: few
v_call: TRBV19
d_call: TRBD1
cdr3_length: 13
cdr3_aa: CASSRQGQYEQYF
cdr3_nt: TGTGCCAGTAGTAGACAGGGCCAGTACGAGCAGTACTTC

j_call: TRBJ2-1
clone_size: NA
v_call: TRBV19
d_call: NA
cdr3_length: 16
cdr3_aa: CASSIGPGISYNEQFF
cdr3_nt: TGTGCCAGTAGTATAGGTCCAGGGATCTCCTACAATGAGCAGTTCTTC

j_call: TRBJ2-7
clone_size: few
v_call: TRBV6-1
d_call: TRBD1
cdr3_length: 14
cdr3_aa: CASSEGDSSYEQYF
cdr3_nt: TGTGCCAGCAGTGAAGGGGACAGCTCCTACGAGCAGTACTTC

j_call: TRBJ2-1
clone_size: once
v_call: TRBV7-3
d_call: TRBD2
cdr3_length: 16
cdr3_aa: CASSPRAGTSVGEQFF
cdr3_nt: TGTGCCAGCAGCCCCCGTGCGGGGACTAGCGTCGGTGAGCAGTTCTTC

j_call: TRBJ2-2
clone_size: NA
v_call: TRBV3-1/TRBV3-2
d_call: TRBD2
cdr3_length: 17
cdr3_aa: CASSQVLAGGHAGELFF
cdr3_nt: TGTGCCAGCAGCCAAGTCCTAGCGGGGGGGCACGCCGGGGAGCTGTTTTTT

j_call: TRBJ2-7
clone_size: NA
v_call: TRBV6-2/TRBV6-3
d_call: NA
cdr3_length: 15
cdr3_aa: CASSYSVLARYEQYF
cdr3_nt: TGTGCCAGCAGTTACTCGGTGCTAGCGAGGTACGAGCAGTACTTC

j_call: TRBJ2-1
clone_size: NA
v_call: TRBV6-4
d_call: NA
cdr3_length: 15
cdr3_aa: CASSDTSGSYNEQFF
cdr3_nt: TGTGCCAGCAGTGATACGAGCGGATCCTACAATGAGCAGTTCTTC

j_call: TRBJ1-5
clone_size: NA
v_call: TRBV6-5
d_call: NA
cdr3_length: 15
cdr3_aa: CASSPNPGLRQPQHF
cdr3_nt: TGTGCCAGCAGCCCCAATCCAGGGTTGAGGCAGCCCCAGCATTTT

j_call: TRBJ1-2
clone_size: NA
v_call: TRBV6-5
d_call: NA
cdr3_length: 13
cdr3_aa: CASRQDSFYGYTF
cdr3_nt: TGTGCCAGCCGACAAGACAGTTTCTATGGCTACACCTTC

j_call: TRBJ2-2
clone_size: many
v_call: TRBV11-3
d_call: NA
cdr3_length: 13
cdr3_aa: CASSFYRTGELFF
cdr3_nt: TGTGCCAGCAGCTTCTATCGTACCGGGGAGCTGTTTTTT

j_call: TRBJ2-7
clone_size: NA
v_call: TRBV5-1
d_call: NA
cdr3_length: 14
cdr3_aa: CASRKTESSYEQYF
cdr3_nt: TGCGCCAGCAGAAAGACAGAATCGTCCTACGAGCAGTACTTC

j_call: TRBJ1-2
clone_size: NA
v_call: TRBV7-3
d_call: NA
cdr3_length: 13
cdr3_aa: CASSLPSGDGYTF
cdr3_nt: TGTGCCAGCAGCTTACCCTCAGGGGATGGCTACACCTTC

j_call: TRBJ2-3
clone_size: NA
v_call: TRBV15
d_call: TRBD2
cdr3_length: 12
cdr3_aa: CAAGLAGATQYF
cdr3_nt: TGTGCCGCCGGACTAGCGGGGGCTACGCAGTATTTT

j_call: TRBJ1-5
clone_size: NA
v_call: TRBV19
d_call: NA
cdr3_length: 13
cdr3_aa: CASREQGYQPQHF
cdr3_nt: TGTGCCAGTAGGGAACAGGGTTATCAGCCCCAGCATTTT

j_call: TRBJ2-7
clone_size: NA
v_call: TRBV7-2
d_call: TRBD2
cdr3_length: 15
cdr3_aa: CASSVAGGSSYEQYF
cdr3_nt: TGTGCCAGCAGCGTCGCGGGGGGGAGCTCCTACGAGCAGTACTTC